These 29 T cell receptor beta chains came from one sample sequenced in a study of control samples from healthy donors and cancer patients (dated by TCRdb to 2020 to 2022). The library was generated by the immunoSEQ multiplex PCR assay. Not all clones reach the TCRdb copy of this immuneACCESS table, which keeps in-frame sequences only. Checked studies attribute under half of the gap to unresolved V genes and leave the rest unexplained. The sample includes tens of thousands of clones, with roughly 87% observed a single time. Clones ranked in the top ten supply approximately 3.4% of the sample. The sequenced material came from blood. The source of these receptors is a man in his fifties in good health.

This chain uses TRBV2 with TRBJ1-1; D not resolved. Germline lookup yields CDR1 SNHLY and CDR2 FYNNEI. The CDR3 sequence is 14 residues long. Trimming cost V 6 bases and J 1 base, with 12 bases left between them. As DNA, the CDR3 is TGTGCCAGCAGGTCAGACCGAGGGAACACTGAAGCTTTCTTT. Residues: CASRSDRGNTEAFF.

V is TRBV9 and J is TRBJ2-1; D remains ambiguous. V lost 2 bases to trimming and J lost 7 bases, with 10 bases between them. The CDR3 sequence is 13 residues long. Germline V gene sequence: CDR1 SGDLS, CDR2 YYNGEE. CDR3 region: CASSVDRANEQFF. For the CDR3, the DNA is TGTGCCAGCAGCGTCGACCGGGCAAATGAGCAGTTCTTC.

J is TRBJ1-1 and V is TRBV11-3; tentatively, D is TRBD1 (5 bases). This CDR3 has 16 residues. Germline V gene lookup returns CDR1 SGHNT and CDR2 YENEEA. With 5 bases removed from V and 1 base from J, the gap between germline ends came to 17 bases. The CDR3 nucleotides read TGTGCCAGCAGCGCTCAGGGTGGACTTTGGAACACTGAAGCTTTCTTT. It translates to CASSAQGGLWNTEAFF.

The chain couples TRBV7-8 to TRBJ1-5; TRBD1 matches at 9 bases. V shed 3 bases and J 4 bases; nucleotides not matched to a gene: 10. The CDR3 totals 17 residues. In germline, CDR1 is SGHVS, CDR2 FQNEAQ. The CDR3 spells CASSFRDRVVENQPQHF. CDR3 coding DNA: TGTGCCAGCAGCTTTCGGGACAGGGTTGTGGAAAATCAGCCCCAGCATTTT.

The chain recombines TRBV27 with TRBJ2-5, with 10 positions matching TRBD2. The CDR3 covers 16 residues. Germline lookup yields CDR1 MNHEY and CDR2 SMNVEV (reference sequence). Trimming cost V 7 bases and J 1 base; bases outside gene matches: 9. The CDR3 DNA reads TGTGCCAGCATGGGGATAACTAGCGGGATCCAAGAGACCCAGTACTTC. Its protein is CASMGITSGIQETQYF.

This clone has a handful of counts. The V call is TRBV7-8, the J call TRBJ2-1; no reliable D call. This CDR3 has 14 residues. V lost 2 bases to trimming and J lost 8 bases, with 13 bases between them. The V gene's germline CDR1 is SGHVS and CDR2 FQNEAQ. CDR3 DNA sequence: TGTGCCAGCAGCTTAAGGACCCTCGGCGATGAGCAGTTCTTC. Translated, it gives CASSLRTLGDEQFF.

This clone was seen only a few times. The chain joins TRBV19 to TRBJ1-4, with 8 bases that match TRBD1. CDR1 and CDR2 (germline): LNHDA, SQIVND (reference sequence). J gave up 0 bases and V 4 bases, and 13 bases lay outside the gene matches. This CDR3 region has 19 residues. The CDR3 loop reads CASSTWTGRLETTNEKLFF. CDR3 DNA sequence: TGTGCCAGTAGTACTTGGACAGGGAGGCTTGAAACAACTAATGAAAAACTGTTTTTT.

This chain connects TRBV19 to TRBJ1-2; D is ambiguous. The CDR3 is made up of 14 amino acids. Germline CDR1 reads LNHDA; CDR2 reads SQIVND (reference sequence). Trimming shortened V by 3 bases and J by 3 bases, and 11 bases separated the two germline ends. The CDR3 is CASSIGWEDYGYTF. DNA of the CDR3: TGTGCCAGTAGTATTGGGTGGGAAGACTATGGCTACACCTTC.

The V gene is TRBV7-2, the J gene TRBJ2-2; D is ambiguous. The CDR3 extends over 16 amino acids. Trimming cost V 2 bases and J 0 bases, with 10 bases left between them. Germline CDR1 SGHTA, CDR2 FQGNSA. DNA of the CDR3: TGTGCCAGCAGCTTACAAAATCTGGCGAACACCGGGGAGCTGTTTTTT. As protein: CASSLQNLANTGELFF.

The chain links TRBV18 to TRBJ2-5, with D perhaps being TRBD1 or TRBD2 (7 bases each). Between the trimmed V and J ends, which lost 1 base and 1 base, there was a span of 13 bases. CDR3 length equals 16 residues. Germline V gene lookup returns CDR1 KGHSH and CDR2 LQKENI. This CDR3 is CASSPRAGGAQETQYF. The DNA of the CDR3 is TGTGCCAGCTCACCACGGGCAGGGGGGGCCCAAGAGACCCAGTACTTC.

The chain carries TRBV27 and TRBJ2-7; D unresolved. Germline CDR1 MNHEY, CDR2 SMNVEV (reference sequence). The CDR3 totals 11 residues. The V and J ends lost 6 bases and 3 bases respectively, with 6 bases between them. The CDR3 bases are TGTGCCAGCAGCTTCCACTACGAGCAGTACTTC. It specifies CASSFHYEQYF.

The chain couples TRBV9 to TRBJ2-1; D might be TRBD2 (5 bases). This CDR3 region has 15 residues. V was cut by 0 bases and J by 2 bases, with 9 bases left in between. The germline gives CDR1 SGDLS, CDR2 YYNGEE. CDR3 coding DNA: TGTGCCAGCAGCGTAGGTAATAGCGCCTACAATGAGCAGTTCTTC. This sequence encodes CASSVGNSAYNEQFF. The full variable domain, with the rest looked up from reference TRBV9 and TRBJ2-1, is DSGVTQTPKHLITATGQRVTLRCSPRSGDLSVYWYQQSLDQGLQFLIQYYNGEERAKGNILERFSAQQFPDLHSELNLSSLELGDSALYFCASSVGNSAYNEQFFGPGTRLTVL.

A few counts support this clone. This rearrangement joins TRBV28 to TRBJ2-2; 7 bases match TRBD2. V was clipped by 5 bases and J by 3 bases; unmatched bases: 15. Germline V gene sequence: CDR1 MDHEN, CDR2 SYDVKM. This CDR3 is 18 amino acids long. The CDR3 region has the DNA TGTGCCAGCAGTAAGGAGGACGGGAGGTGGTCTTACACCGGGGAGCTGTTTTTT. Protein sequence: CASSKEDGRWSYTGELFF. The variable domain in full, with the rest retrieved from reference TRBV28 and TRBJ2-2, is DVKVTQSSRYLVKRTGEKVFLECVQDMDHENMFWYRQDPGLGLRLIYFSYDVKMKEKGDIPEGYSVSREKKERFSLILESASTNQTSMYLCASSKEDGRWSYTGELFFGEGSRLTVL.

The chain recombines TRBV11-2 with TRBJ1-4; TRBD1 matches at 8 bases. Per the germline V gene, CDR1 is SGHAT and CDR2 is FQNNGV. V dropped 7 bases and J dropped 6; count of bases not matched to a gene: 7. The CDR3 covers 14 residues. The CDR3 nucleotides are TGTGCCAGCACCATCGGACAGGGTGATGAAAAACTGTTTTTT. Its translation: CASTIGQGDEKLFF.

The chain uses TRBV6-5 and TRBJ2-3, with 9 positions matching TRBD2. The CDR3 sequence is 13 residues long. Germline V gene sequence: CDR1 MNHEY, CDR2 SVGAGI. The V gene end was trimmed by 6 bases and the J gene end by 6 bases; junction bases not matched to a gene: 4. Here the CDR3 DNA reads TGTGCCAGCAGGACTAGCGGAGGGGATACGCAGTATTTT. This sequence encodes CASRTSGGDTQYF.

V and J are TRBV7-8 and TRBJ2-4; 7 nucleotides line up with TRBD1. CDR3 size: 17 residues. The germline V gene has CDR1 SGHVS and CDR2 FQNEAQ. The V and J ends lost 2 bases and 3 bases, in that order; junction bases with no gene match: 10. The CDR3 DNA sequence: TGTGCCAGCAGCTTACAAGGGGGCGCCGTTGACAAAAACATTCAGTACTTC. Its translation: CASSLQGGAVDKNIQYF. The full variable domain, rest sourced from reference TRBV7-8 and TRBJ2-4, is GAGVSQSPRYKVAKRGQDVALRCDPISGHVSLFWYQQALGQGPEFLTYFQNEAQLDKSGLPSDRFFAERPEGSVSTLKIQRTQQEDSAVYLCASSLQGGAVDKNIQYFGAGTRLSVL.

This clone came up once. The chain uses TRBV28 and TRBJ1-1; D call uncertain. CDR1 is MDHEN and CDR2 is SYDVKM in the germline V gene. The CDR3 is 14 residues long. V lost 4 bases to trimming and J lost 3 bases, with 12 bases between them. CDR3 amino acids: CASSSLNMYTEAFF. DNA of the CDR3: TGTGCCAGCAGTTCGCTTAATATGTACACTGAAGCTTTCTTT.

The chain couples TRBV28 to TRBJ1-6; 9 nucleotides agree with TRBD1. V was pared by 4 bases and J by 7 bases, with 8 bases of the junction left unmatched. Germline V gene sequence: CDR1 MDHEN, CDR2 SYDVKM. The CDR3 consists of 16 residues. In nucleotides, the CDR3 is TGTGCCAGCAGTTCCCCTGAACAGGGGGCGAATTCACCCCTCCACTTT. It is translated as CASSSPEQGANSPLHF.

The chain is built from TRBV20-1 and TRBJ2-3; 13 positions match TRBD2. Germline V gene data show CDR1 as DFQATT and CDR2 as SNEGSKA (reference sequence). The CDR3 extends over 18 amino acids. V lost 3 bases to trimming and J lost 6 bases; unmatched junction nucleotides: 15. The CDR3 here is CSASGGTSGIYYLDTQYF. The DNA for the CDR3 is TGCAGTGCTAGTGGTGGGACTAGCGGGATCTATTATTTGGATACGCAGTATTTT.

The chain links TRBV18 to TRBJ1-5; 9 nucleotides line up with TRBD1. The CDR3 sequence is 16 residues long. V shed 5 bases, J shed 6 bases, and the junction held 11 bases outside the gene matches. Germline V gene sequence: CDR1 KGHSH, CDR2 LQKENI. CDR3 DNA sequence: TGTGCCAGCTCAGCCTCCACAGGGGGCCAGAGTCAGCCCCAGCATTTT. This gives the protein CASSASTGGQSQPQHF.

The CDR3 sequence: CATSKASRSYNEQFF. DNA for the CDR3: TGTGCCACCAGCAAAGCTAGCCGCTCCTACAATGAGCAGTTCTTC. This sequence joins TRBV15 and TRBJ2-1; D possibly corresponds to TRBD2 (5 bases). The CDR3 has 15 amino acids. CDR1 is LNHNV, CDR2 YYDKDF, per germline (reference sequence). With 4 bases removed from V and 0 bases from J, the gap between germline ends came to 10 bases.

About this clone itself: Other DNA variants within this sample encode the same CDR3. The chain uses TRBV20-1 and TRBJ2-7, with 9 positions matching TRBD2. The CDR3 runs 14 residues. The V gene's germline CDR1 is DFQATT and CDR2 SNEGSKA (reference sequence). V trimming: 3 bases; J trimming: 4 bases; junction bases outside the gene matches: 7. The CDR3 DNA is TGCAGTGCTAGTAATCCTAGCGGGACATACGAGCAGTACTTC. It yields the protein CSASNPSGTYEQYF.

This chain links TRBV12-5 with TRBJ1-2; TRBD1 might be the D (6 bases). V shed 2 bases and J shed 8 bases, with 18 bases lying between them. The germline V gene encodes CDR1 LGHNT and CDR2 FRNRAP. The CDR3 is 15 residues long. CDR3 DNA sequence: TGTGCTAGTGGTTTGTTGGGGACATCGAGGTACGGCTACACCTTC. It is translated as CASGLLGTSRYGYTF.

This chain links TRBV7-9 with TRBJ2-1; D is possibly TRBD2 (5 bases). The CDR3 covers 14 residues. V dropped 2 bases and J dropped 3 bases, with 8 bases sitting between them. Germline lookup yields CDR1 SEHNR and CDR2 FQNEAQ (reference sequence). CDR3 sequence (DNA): TGTGCCAGCAGCTTAACCGGGGACTACAATGAGCAGTTCTTC. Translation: CASSLTGDYNEQFF.

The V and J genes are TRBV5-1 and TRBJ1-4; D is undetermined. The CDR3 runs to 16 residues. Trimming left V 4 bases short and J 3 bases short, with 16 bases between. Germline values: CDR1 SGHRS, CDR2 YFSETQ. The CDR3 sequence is CASSALDLGANEKLFF. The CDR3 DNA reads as TGCGCCAGCAGCGCGCTGGACCTTGGGGCTAATGAAAAACTGTTTTTT.

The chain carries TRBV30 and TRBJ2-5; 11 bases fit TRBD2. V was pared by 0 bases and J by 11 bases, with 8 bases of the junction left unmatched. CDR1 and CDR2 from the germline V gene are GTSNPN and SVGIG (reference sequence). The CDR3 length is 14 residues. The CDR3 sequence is CAWSVRELAGEQYF. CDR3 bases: TGTGCCTGGAGTGTACGGGAACTAGCGGGGGAACAGTACTTC.

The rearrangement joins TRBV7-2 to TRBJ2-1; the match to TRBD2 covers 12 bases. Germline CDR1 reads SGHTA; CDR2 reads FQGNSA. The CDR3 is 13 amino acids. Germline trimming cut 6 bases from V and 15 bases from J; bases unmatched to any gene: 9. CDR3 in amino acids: CASRASGRAPLFF. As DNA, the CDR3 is TGTGCCAGCAGGGCTAGCGGGAGGGCCCCGTTGTTCTTC.

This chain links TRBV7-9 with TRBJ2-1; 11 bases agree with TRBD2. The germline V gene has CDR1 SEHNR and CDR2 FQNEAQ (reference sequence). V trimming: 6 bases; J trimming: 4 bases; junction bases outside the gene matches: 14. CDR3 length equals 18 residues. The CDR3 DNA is TGTGCCAGCAGGAGGTTAGCGGGAGGGAGGGAAAAATACAATGAGCAGTTCTTC. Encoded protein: CASRRLAGGREKYNEQFF.

The CDR3: CASTWLGRGLTGANVLTF. CDR3 bases: TGCGCCAGCACCTGGCTCGGCAGGGGGCTAACTGGGGCCAACGTCCTGACTTTC. This sequence joins TRBV10-1 and TRBJ2-6; TRBD1 matches at 8 bases. Germline CDR1 is WNHNN and CDR2 is SYGVQD (reference sequence). V lost 7 bases, J lost 2 bases, and 13 bases stayed unmatched. The CDR3 has 18 amino acids.